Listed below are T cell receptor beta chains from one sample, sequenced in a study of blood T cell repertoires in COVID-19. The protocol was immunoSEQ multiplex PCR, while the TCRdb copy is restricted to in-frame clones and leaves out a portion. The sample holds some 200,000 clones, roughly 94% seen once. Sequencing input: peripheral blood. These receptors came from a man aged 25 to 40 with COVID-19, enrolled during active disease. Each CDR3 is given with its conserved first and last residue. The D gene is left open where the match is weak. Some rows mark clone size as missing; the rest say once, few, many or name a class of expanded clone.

CASRSGGLNTEAFF	TGTGCCAGCAGATCGGGGGGCTTGAACACTGAAGCTTTCTTT	.	.	TRBV5-4	TRBJ1-1
CASSRDRADTQYF	TGTGCCAGCAGCCGGGACAGAGCAGATACGCAGTATTTT	.	TRBD1	TRBV9	TRBJ2-3
CASSLGQGKTYEQYF	TGTGCCAGCAGCCTCGGACAGGGGAAGACCTACGAGCAGTACTTC	.	TRBD1	TRBV5-4	TRBJ2-7
CSVRRGEKLFF	TGCAGCGTCCGGAGGGGTGAAAAACTGTTTTTT	.	.	TRBV29-1	TRBJ1-4
CASSPSERSGGSTSYEQYF	TGTGCCAGCAGCCCCTCTGAGCGTAGCGGGGGGTCAACCTCCTACGAGCAGTACTTC	.	TRBD2	TRBV9	TRBJ2-7
CAVRDQGGGEQFF	TGTGCCGTCCGGGACCAGGGAGGAGGTGAGCAGTTCTTC	.	.	TRBV10-3	TRBJ2-1
CASSYGTAAVNQPQHF	TGTGCCAGCAGCTACGGGACTGCCGCGGTCAATCAGCCCCAGCATTTT	once	.	TRBV4-2	TRBJ1-5
CASSVGGLQLNYGYTF	TGTGCCAGCAGCGTAGGCGGACTCCAATTGAACTATGGCTACACCTTC	.	.	TRBV9	TRBJ1-2
CASSLRGGGAYNEQFF	TGCGCCAGCAGCTTAAGGGGCGGGGGAGCCTACAATGAGCAGTTCTTC	.	TRBD2	TRBV5-1	TRBJ2-1
CASSAGTRDTEAFF	TGTGCCAGCAGCGCCGGGACACGGGACACTGAAGCTTTCTTT	.	.	TRBV9	TRBJ1-1
CASSYLASPYEQFF	TGTGCCAGCAGTTACCTAGCATCCCCCTATGAGCAGTTCTTC	.	.	TRBV6-2/TRBV6-3	TRBJ2-1
CASSLVPDYGYTF	TGTGCCAGCAGTTTAGTGCCAGACTATGGCTACACCTTC	.	.	TRBV12-3/TRBV12-4	TRBJ1-2
CASSPGTGGNTEAFF	TGTGCCAGTAGTCCTGGGACAGGGGGTAACACTGAAGCTTTCTTT	.	TRBD1	TRBV19	TRBJ1-1
CASSIEKGRTGYGYTF	TGTGCCAGTAGTATAGAGAAAGGTCGTACGGGCTATGGCTACACCTTC	.	.	TRBV19	TRBJ1-2
CASSRNRGTYNEQFF	TGTGCCAGCAGCCGGAACCGGGGGACCTACAATGAGCAGTTCTTC	.	.	TRBV11-2	TRBJ2-1
CASSPDRGMNSPLHF	TGTGCCAGCAGTCCCGACAGGGGAATGAATTCACCCCTCCACTTT	.	TRBD1	TRBV2	TRBJ1-6
CASSLGTGPDTQYF	TGCGCCAGCAGCCTTGGGACAGGGCCAGATACGCAGTATTTT	.	TRBD1	TRBV4-1	TRBJ2-3
CAWQGQGDYNYGYTF	TGTGCCTGGCAAGGGCAGGGGGATTATAACTATGGCTACACCTTC	.	TRBD1	TRBV30	TRBJ1-2
CASSPDSNNQPQHF	TGTGCCAGCTCACCGGACAGCAACAATCAGCCCCAGCATTTT	once	.	TRBV18	TRBJ1-5
CAKCVGGAGELFF	TGTGCCAAATGTGTCGGAGGGGCGGGGGAGCTGTTTTTT	.	.	TRBV6-5	TRBJ2-2
CASSYQANTEAFF	TGTGCCAGCAGTTACCAGGCCAACACTGAAGCTTTCTTT	.	.	TRBV6-6	TRBJ1-1
CASSVSGSTDTQYF	TGTGCCAGCAGCGTTAGCGGGAGCACAGATACGCAGTATTTT	once	TRBD2	TRBV9	TRBJ2-3
CASSQAPGNTEAFF	TGTGCCAGCAGCCAAGCACCCGGGAACACTGAAGCTTTCTTT	.	.	TRBV3-1/TRBV3-2	TRBJ1-1
CASSYPSGTGGSRFYQPQHF	TGTGCCAGCAGTTACCCTTCCGGGACAGGGGGCTCCCGGTTCTATCAGCCCCAGCATTTT	.	TRBD1	TRBV6-2/TRBV6-3	TRBJ1-5
CASSLVSRGHSLNQPQHF	TGTGCCAGCAGCTTAGTATCCAGGGGGCACTCCCTGAATCAGCCCCAGCATTTT	.	TRBD1	TRBV13	TRBJ1-5
CASSLPQQGGGTGELFF	TGTGCCAGCAGCCTACCACAACAGGGGGGAGGAACCGGGGAGCTGTTTTTT	.	TRBD1	TRBV4-2	TRBJ2-2
CASTRGQHYEQYF	TGTGCCAGCACCCGGGGACAGCACTACGAGCAGTACTTC	.	TRBD1	TRBV3-1/TRBV3-2	TRBJ2-7
CASSYGDRGSGNTIYF	TGTGCCAGCAGTTACGGGGACAGGGGTTCCGGAAACACCATATATTTT	.	TRBD1	TRBV6-5	TRBJ1-3
CASSFDGGTFREGGYTF	TGTGCCAGCAGCTTCGACGGGGGTACTTTCAGGGAAGGGGGCTACACCTTC	few	.	TRBV7-9	TRBJ1-2
CASSAGVANEKLFF	TGCGCCAGCAGTGCGGGAGTAGCTAATGAAAAACTGTTTTTT	.	.	TRBV10-2	TRBJ1-4
CASGVGQGGQPQHF	TGTGCCAGCGGGGTAGGACAGGGCGGACAGCCCCAGCATTTT	.	TRBD1	TRBV2	TRBJ1-5
CASTRPRVGGGNQPQHF	TGTGCCAGCACCCGACCTAGGGTCGGAGGAGGCAATCAGCCCCAGCATTTT	.	.	TRBV28	TRBJ1-5
CASSPGDRGRQPQHF	TGTGCCAGCTCACCGGGGGACAGGGGTCGACAGCCCCAGCATTTT	.	TRBD1	TRBV18	TRBJ1-5
CASSFGRAKETQYF	TGTGCCAGCAGCTTTGGCAGGGCAAAAGAGACCCAGTACTTC	few	.	TRBV11-1	TRBJ2-5
CASSDDRASPLHF	TGTGCCAGCAGCGACGACAGGGCTTCACCCCTCCACTTT	.	TRBD1	TRBV7-9	TRBJ1-6
CASSLAGWGGANTGELFF	TGCGCCAGCAGCTTGGCCGGTTGGGGAGGAGCGAACACCGGGGAGCTGTTTTTT	.	.	TRBV5-1	TRBJ2-2
CATRKLAGGPRQGNEQFF	TGTGCCACCAGGAAACTAGCGGGGGGGCCGAGACAGGGCAATGAGCAGTTCTTC	.	TRBD2	TRBV24-1	TRBJ2-1
CASSLSGSNTEAFF	TGTGCCAGCAGCTTGTCGGGGTCGAACACTGAAGCTTTCTTT	once	.	TRBV5-4	TRBJ1-1
CASSAPRVVAFF	TGTGCCAGCAGCGCGCCCAGGGTTGTAGCTTTCTTT	.	.	TRBV5-4	TRBJ1-1
CASSPRGTGAGNQPQHF	TGTGCCAGCAGTCCCCGGGGGACTGGGGCTGGCAATCAGCCCCAGCATTTT	.	.	TRBV27	TRBJ1-5
CASSLAKNTATTNEKLFF	TGTGCCAGCAGCTTAGCAAAGAATACAGCTACAACTAATGAAAAACTGTTTTTT	.	.	TRBV7-2	TRBJ1-4
CATSPRGSPYGYTF	TGTGCCACCAGCCCAAGAGGGAGTCCCTATGGCTACACCTTC	.	.	TRBV15	TRBJ1-2
CASSGAGLTGELFF	TGTGCCAGCAGTGGGGCGGGGCTCACCGGGGAGCTGTTTTTT	.	.	TRBV27	TRBJ2-2
CASSIGRGQLGEQYF	TGTGCCAGTAGTATTGGAAGGGGCCAACTGGGGGAGCAGTACTTC	.	.	TRBV19	TRBJ2-7
CSANDRSNQGYTF	TGCAGTGCTAATGACAGGTCTAATCAGGGCTACACCTTC	.	.	TRBV20-1	TRBJ1-2
CASSVGVSRGQLEAFF	TGTGCCAGCAGCGTAGGGGTTAGTCGGGGACAGTTAGAAGCTTTCTTT	.	TRBD1	TRBV9	TRBJ1-1